A single sample gave rise to the 27 T cell receptor beta chains below, sequenced in a study of blood T cells in healthy people across ages (dated by TCRdb to the mid-2010s). Receptor amplification or capture employed 5' RACE. A second PCR of roughly 7 to 12 cycles was performed with a sample-barcoded 5' primer and a J-beta primer mix. TCRdb itself trimmed the public reads at Q25 with fastp, ran MiXCR and retained productive beta chains. CDR3 protein duplicates are merged, each entry listing the most common genes and DNA. For this sample the table gives 1.5 million to 2 million distinct CDR3 sequences, of which more than 35% were detected only once. 20% to 25% of the sample is in the top ten clones. Specimen: blood. Receptors were obtained from a human donor in good health.

In the case of this clonotype: A read error may explain this, as a much larger clone is one base away. The V gene is TRBV10-3, the J gene TRBJ1-2, with 10 nucleotides matching TRBD1. CDR3 length equals 15 residues. Germline V lookup: CDR1 ENHRY, CDR2 SYGVKD. V shed 5 bases and J 5 bases; nucleotides not matched to a gene: 8. As DNA, the CDR3 is TGTGCCATCAGTTTCGGGACAGGGGTATTTTATGGCTACACCTTC. Amino acid sequence: CAISFGTGVFYGYTF.

The rearrangement uses TRBV5-4 and TRBJ2-1; 7 bases are shared with TRBD2. Trimming took 3 bases from V and 0 from J; bases not matched to a gene: 6. The CDR3 consists of 16 residues. Germline lookup yields CDR1 SGHNT and CDR2 YYREEE (reference sequence). CDR3 sequence: CASSSNGGISYNEQFF. The CDR3 DNA reads as TGTGCCAGCAGCTCCAACGGGGGGATCTCCTACAATGAGCAGTTCTTC.

V is TRBV5-6 and J is TRBJ2-7; D is possibly TRBD1 (5 bases). V was shortened by 0 bases and J by 1 base, with 11 bases between the two germline ends. The CDR3 runs 15 residues. Germline CDR1 SGHDT, CDR2 YYEEEE. CDR3 residues: CASSLGVSGSYEQYF. The DNA of the CDR3 is TGTGCCAGCAGCTTGGGGGTTTCAGGGTCCTACGAGCAGTACTTC. The full variable domain, with the rest looked up from reference TRBV5-6 and TRBJ2-7, is DAGVTQSPTHLIKTRGQQVTLRCSPKSGHDTVSWYQQALGQGPQFIFQYYEEEERQRGNFPDRFSGHQFPNYSSELNVNALLLGDSALYLCASSLGVSGSYEQYFGPGTRLTVT.

This chain uses TRBV29-1 with TRBJ2-5; 9 nucleotides align to TRBD2. The CDR3 is made up of 13 amino acids. J was trimmed by 5 bases and V by 5 bases; bases with no gene match: 6. The germline gives CDR1 SQVTM, CDR2 ANQGSEA. CDR3 DNA: TGCAGCGTTTTAGCGGGGGCGGCGGAGACCCAGTACTTC. Protein sequence: CSVLAGAAETQYF. Full variable domain (rest looked up from reference TRBV29-1 and TRBJ2-5): SAVISQKPSRDICQRGTSLTIQCQVDSQVTMMFWYRQQPGQSLTLIATANQGSEATYESGFVIDKFPISRPNLTFSTLTVSNMSPEDSSIYLCSVLAGAAETQYFGPGTRLLVL.

J is TRBJ2-1 and V is TRBV5-1; 8 bases are a match to TRBD2. The CDR3 is 16 residues long. J gave up 4 bases and V 0 bases, and 6 bases lay outside the gene matches. Germline-derived CDR1 and CDR2 are SGHRS and YFSETQ. CDR3 DNA sequence: TGCGCCAGCAGCTTGGCTAACGGGGGGGAATACAATGAGCAGTTCTTC. Its protein is CASSLANGGEYNEQFF.

This rearrangement joins TRBV20-1 to TRBJ2-7; tentatively, D is TRBD1 (6 bases). Germline loops: CDR1 DFQATT, CDR2 SNEGSKA (reference sequence). Trimming cost V 3 bases and J 0 bases, with 12 bases left between them. The CDR3 is 14 amino acids. The CDR3 protein is CSASQGYSSYEQYF. CDR3 sequence (DNA): TGCAGTGCTAGTCAGGGGTATAGCTCCTACGAGCAGTACTTC.

The chain recombines TRBV2 with TRBJ2-4; D possibly uses TRBD1 or TRBD2 (5 bases each). Gene TRBJ2-7 matches the end of the DNA better, so the J call may be wrong. CDR1 and CDR2 from the germline V gene are SNHLY and FYNNEI. This CDR3 contains 14 residues. CDR3 region: CASRVGRSGYEQYF. The CDR3 nucleotides are TGTGCCAGCAGGGTGGGACGGAGCGGTTACGAGCAGTACTTC.

This clonotype has only a few counts. This chain uses TRBV5-1 with TRBJ1-1; tentative D call: TRBD1 (5 bases). Between the trimmed V and J ends, which lost 2 bases and 0 bases, there was a span of 11 bases. This CDR3 comprises 15 residues. Per the germline V gene, CDR1 is SGHRS and CDR2 is YFSETQ. The CDR3 protein is CASSLVQAVNTEAFF. CDR3 DNA: TGCGCCAGCAGCTTAGTACAGGCCGTGAACACTGAAGCTTTCTTT.

This clonotype was recorded once. This rearrangement joins TRBV20-1 to TRBJ1-5; D unclear. There are 14 residues in the CDR3. CDR1 DFQATT and CDR2 SNEGSKA come from the germline V gene (reference sequence). With 3 bases removed from V and 8 bases from J, the gap between germline ends came to 17 bases. CDR3: CSASESGVNKPQHF. The DNA for the CDR3 is TGCAGTGCTAGTGAGTCTGGAGTAAATAAGCCCCAGCATTTT.

Remarks on this clonotype: The junction does not match germline at one end; this may be a read error. The rearrangement links TRBV28 to TRBJ1-2; 7 nucleotides align to TRBD1. The CDR3 runs 11 residues. Looked up from germline, CDR1 is MDHEN and CDR2 is SYDVKM. The CDR3: CAIEGAYDYTF. In DNA, the CDR3 is TGTGCCATCGAGGGGGCCTATGACTACACCTTC.

About this clonotype itself: A much larger clone is a single base away; this may be a read error. The chain carries TRBV28 and TRBJ1-2; a weak D match, TRBD1 (5 bases). The CDR3 contains 15 residues. V shed 5 bases and J shed 3 bases, with 16 bases lying between them. Germline CDR1 reads MDHEN; CDR2 reads SYDVKM. The CDR3 nucleotides are TGTGCCAGCAGTGTTTACAGGTCCCCATACTATGGCTACACCTTC. Its protein is CASSVYRSPYYGYTF.

This chain uses TRBV9 with TRBJ2-3; 8 positions agree with TRBD1. The CDR3 has 15 amino acids. J gave up 5 bases and V 4 bases, and 9 bases lay outside the gene matches. Germline V lookup: CDR1 SGDLS, CDR2 YYNGEE. The CDR3: CASSLRQGQKDTQYF. The CDR3 coding sequence is TGTGCCAGCAGCCTCAGACAGGGGCAGAAAGATACGCAGTATTTT.

This rearrangement joins TRBV20-1 to TRBJ1-1; D might be TRBD1 (6 bases). V lost 0 bases and J 3 bases, leaving 17 bases between the germline ends. The length of the CDR3 is 16 residues. The germline V gene encodes CDR1 DFQATT and CDR2 SNEGSKA (reference sequence). CDR3 coding DNA: TGCAGTGCTAGAGACCAGGGGAAGGGTGGTGACACTGAAGCTTTCTTT. Protein sequence: CSARDQGKGGDTEAFF.

The CDR3 nucleotides are TGTGCCAGCAGCATAGACCTCTCGCGGAGAAGGAACAATGAGCAGTTCTTC. Translating gives CASSIDLSRRRNNEQFF. The chain combines TRBV7-2 with TRBJ2-1; D is ambiguous. Germline-derived CDR1 and CDR2 are SGHTA and FQGNSA. CDR3 length equals 17 residues. V lost 5 bases and J 5 bases, leaving 22 bases between the germline ends.

The chain uses TRBV20-1 and TRBJ1-1, with no clear D. The CDR3 has 12 amino acids. V was cut by 6 bases and J by 6 bases, with 14 bases left in between. CDR1 and CDR2 (germline): DFQATT, SNEGSKA (reference sequence). CDR3 region: CSARRREAEAFF. CDR3 in DNA: TGCAGTGCGAGGAGACGGGAGGCTGAAGCTTTCTTT.

This clonotype showed up just a few times. J is TRBJ2-5 and V is TRBV7-9; weak D call: TRBD2 (6 bases). Germline values: CDR1 SEHNR, CDR2 FQNEAQ (reference sequence). V was trimmed by 5 bases and J by 3 bases, leaving 16 bases between them. CDR3 length: 15 amino acids. The CDR3 nucleotides read TGTGCCAGCAGCCCATTCCGGGAGAGAGAAGAGACCCAGTACTTC. This gives the protein CASSPFREREETQYF.

The V and J genes are TRBV4-2 and TRBJ1-1; a possible D gene is TRBD1 (5 bases). The CDR3 runs to 13 residues. Germline V gene data show CDR1 as LGHNA and CDR2 as YNFKEQ. V lost 6 bases and J lost 1, with 9 bases in between. The CDR3 protein is CASRLRENTEAFF. The CDR3 DNA reads as TGTGCCAGCAGACTCAGGGAGAACACTGAAGCTTTCTTT.

The chain combines TRBV20-1 with TRBJ1-2, with 7 positions matching TRBD1. This CDR3 is 13 amino acids long. Germline loops: CDR1 DFQATT, CDR2 SNEGSKA (reference sequence). The trim removed 1 base at V and 5 bases at J, leaving 4 bases unmatched. For the CDR3, the DNA is TGCAGTGCTAGAGTAACAGGGGAATATGGCTACACCTTC. It yields the protein CSARVTGEYGYTF.

This sequence joins TRBV5-1 and TRBJ1-4; D is uncertain. The germline V gene has CDR1 SGHRS and CDR2 YFSETQ. There are 14 residues in the CDR3. V lost 0 bases and J lost 6, with 9 bases in between. This CDR3 is CASSLDGVDEKLFF. CDR3 DNA sequence: TGCGCCAGCAGCTTGGACGGGGTGGATGAAAAACTGTTTTTT. The entire variable domain, with the rest obtained from reference TRBV5-1 and TRBJ1-4, is as follows: KAGVTQTPRYLIKTRGQQVTLSCSPISGHRSVSWYQQTPGQGLQFLFEYFSETQRNKGNFPGRFSGRQFSNSRSEMNVSTLELGDSALYLCASSLDGVDEKLFFGSGTQLSVL.

V and J are TRBV13 and TRBJ2-4, with D unresolved. V shed 3 bases and J shed 3 bases, with 9 bases lying between them. Germline assignment: CDR1 PRHDT and CDR2 FYEKMQ (reference sequence). CDR3 size: 14 residues. The CDR3 region has the DNA TGTGCCAGCAGCTTGTGGTTTGGCAAAAACATTCAGTACTTC. Its protein is CASSLWFGKNIQYF.

The rearrangement uses TRBV2 and TRBJ2-3; TRBD2 aligns across 8 bases. CDR1 SNHLY and CDR2 FYNNEI come from the germline V gene. The J segment lost 4 bases and the V segment lost 3 bases, leaving 6 bases of the junction unmatched. This CDR3 region has 15 residues. CDR3 DNA: TGTGCCAGCAGTGACGCGGGAGGTAGCGCAGATACGCAGTATTTT. It encodes CASSDAGGSADTQYF.

In the case of this clonotype: The junction and the germline gene differ at one end; a read error may be behind it. This chain uses TRBV6-1 with TRBJ1-2; 10 nucleotides align to TRBD1. The germline V gene has CDR1 MNHNS and CDR2 SASEGT. There are 18 residues in the CDR3. The CDR3 bases are TGTGCCAGCAGCTCCCAATTCGGGACAGGGGACCAAGACTATGACTACACCTTC. This gives the protein CASSSQFGTGDQDYDYTF.

The rearrangement joins TRBV11-2 to TRBJ1-1, with D perhaps matching TRBD1 (6 bases). Trimming removed 6 bases at V and 2 bases at J, with 19 bases between. Per the germline V gene, CDR1 is SGHAT and CDR2 is FQNNGV. There are 16 residues in the CDR3. The DNA for the CDR3 is TGTGCCAGCAGTCATCGGCGGGCAGGGGCAAACACTGAAGCTTTCTTT. Amino acid sequence: CASSHRRAGANTEAFF. The entire variable domain, with the rest obtained from reference TRBV11-2 and TRBJ1-1, is as follows: EAGVAQSPRYKIIEKRQSVAFWCNPISGHATLYWYQQILGQGPKLLIQFQNNGVVDDSQLPKDRFSAERLKGVDSTLKIQPAKLEDSAVYLCASSHRRAGANTEAFFGQGTRLTVV.

The chain carries TRBV24-1 and TRBJ2-5, with 9 bases that match TRBD1. Germline values: CDR1 KGHDR, CDR2 SFDVKD. The CDR3 contains 16 residues. J gave up 7 bases and V 0 bases, and 8 bases lay outside the gene matches. Here the CDR3 reads CATSDLTGGESGTQYF. In nucleotides, the CDR3 is TGTGCCACCAGTGATTTGACAGGGGGCGAATCGGGGACCCAGTACTTC.

This chain joins TRBV24-1 and TRBJ2-7, with unresolved D. Germline assignment: CDR1 KGHDR and CDR2 SFDVKD. The CDR3 consists of 12 residues. Deletions cut 5 bases from V and 5 bases from J, with 9 bases between. Here the CDR3 reads CATSAEANEQYF. The CDR3 DNA reads as TGTGCCACCAGTGCGGAAGCTAACGAGCAGTACTTC.

The gene calls are TRBV2 and TRBJ2-1; 7 bases are a match to TRBD2. Germline V gene lookup returns CDR1 SNHLY and CDR2 FYNNEI. V lost 4 bases, J lost 8 bases, and 8 bases stayed unmatched. This CDR3 is built from 14 residues. The CDR3 region is CASSVDGGTDEQFF. The CDR3 region has the DNA TGTGCCAGCAGTGTGGACGGGGGGACTGATGAGCAGTTCTTC.

This rearrangement joins TRBV4-3 to TRBJ2-7; D is unclear. The germline V gene has CDR1 LGHNA and CDR2 YSLEER. The V gene lost 0 bases and the J gene lost 0 bases, with 9 bases spanning the gap. The CDR3 covers 15 residues. CDR3 in DNA: TGCGCCAGCAGCCAAGATATGTACAACTCCTACGAGCAGTACTTC. Translating gives CASSQDMYNSYEQYF.